The 7 T cell receptor beta chains given below trace back to one sample, sequenced in a study of blood T cells in healthy people across ages. A J-beta primer mix and a sample-barcoded 5' primer were used in a second PCR of about 7 to 12 cycles. One entry per CDR3 protein, called by TCRdb with MiXCR from the 5' RACE reads. This table holds around 940,000 distinct CDR3 sequences, 45% to 60% found once. Sequencing input: blood. The source is a woman aged 55-75 years in good health.

The chain has TRBV9 and TRBJ1-2; 7 nucleotides align to TRBD1. The CDR3 spans 13 residues. CDR1 and CDR2 (germline): SGDLS, YYNGEE. The trim removed 4 bases at V and 6 bases at J, leaving 6 bases unmatched. CDR3 loop: CASSPRQGHGYTF. In nucleotides, the CDR3 is TGTGCCAGCAGCCCTCGACAGGGCCATGGCTACACCTTC.

This clonotype turned up a few times. The chain has TRBV29-1 and TRBJ2-1, with a possible D match to TRBD1 (6 bases). V was trimmed by 8 bases and J by 4 bases, leaving 15 bases between them. The CDR3 has 13 residues. CDR1 is SQVTM, CDR2 ANQGSEA, per germline. The CDR3 DNA reads TGCAGCTCGCAGGGGACGGCTTACAATGAGCAGTTCTTC. The encoded protein is CSSQGTAYNEQFF.

There are many counts of this clonotype. The chain carries TRBV29-1 and TRBJ2-1, with 7 bases fitting TRBD2. CDR1 is SQVTM, CDR2 ANQGSEA, per germline. The CDR3 is 15 residues long. V lost 4 bases to trimming and J lost 3 bases; unmatched junction nucleotides: 9. CDR3 DNA: TGCAGCGTTGTGGTCAGCGGGGTGGGCTACAATGAGCAGTTCTTC. It yields the protein CSVVVSGVGYNEQFF.

The chain couples TRBV20-1 to TRBJ1-1; D uncertain. The V gene lost 2 bases and the J gene lost 2 bases, with 18 bases spanning the gap. CDR3 size: 16 residues. Germline-derived CDR1 and CDR2 are DFQATT and SNEGSKA (reference sequence). The CDR3 bases are TGCAGTGCTAGACCCCCCGGGGAGTTCTTCAACACTGAAGCTTTCTTT. Encoded protein: CSARPPGEFFNTEAFF.

The chain employs TRBV21-1 and TRBJ1-1; no check of the table's D call, TRBD1, against the DNA was made. TRBV21-1 is described as a pseudogene. This CDR3 has 16 residues. The CDR3 nucleotides read TGTGCCAGAAAGAGGGGGGGGCGCAGGGTAGGCACTGAAGCTTTCTTT. Its protein is CARKRGGRRVGTEAFF.

This chain connects TRBV29-1 to TRBJ2-1; no reliable D call. Germline CDR1 and CDR2: SQVTM and ANQGSEA. Trimming took 5 bases from V and 3 from J, leaving 8 bases between them. The CDR3 extends over 12 amino acids. CDR3 sequence reads: CSVTRSYNEQFF. CDR3 nucleotide sequence: TGCAGCGTTACCAGAAGCTACAATGAGCAGTTCTTC.

This sequence joins TRBV14 and TRBJ2-7; tentatively, D is TRBD1 (5 bases). CDR1 SGHDN and CDR2 FVKESK come from the germline V gene. V was cut by 1 base and J by 4 bases, with 11 bases left in between. CDR3 size: 14 residues. CDR3 nucleotides: TGTGCCAGCAGCCAAGTCTCCCACAGGTACGAGCAGTACTTC. It specifies CASSQVSHRYEQYF.